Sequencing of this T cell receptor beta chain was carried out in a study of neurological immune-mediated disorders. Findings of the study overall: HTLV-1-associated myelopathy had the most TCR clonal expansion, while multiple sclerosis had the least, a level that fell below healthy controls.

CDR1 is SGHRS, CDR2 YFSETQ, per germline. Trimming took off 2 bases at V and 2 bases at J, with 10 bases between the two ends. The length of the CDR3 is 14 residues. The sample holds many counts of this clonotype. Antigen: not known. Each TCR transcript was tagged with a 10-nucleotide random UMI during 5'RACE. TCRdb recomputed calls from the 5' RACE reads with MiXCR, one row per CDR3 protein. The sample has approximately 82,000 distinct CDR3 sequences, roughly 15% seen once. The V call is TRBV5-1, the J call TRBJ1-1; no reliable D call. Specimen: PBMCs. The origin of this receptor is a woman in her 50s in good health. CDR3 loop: CASSLRRPNTEAFF. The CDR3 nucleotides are TGCGCCAGCAGCTTACGCAGGCCAAACACTGAAGCTTTCTTT.